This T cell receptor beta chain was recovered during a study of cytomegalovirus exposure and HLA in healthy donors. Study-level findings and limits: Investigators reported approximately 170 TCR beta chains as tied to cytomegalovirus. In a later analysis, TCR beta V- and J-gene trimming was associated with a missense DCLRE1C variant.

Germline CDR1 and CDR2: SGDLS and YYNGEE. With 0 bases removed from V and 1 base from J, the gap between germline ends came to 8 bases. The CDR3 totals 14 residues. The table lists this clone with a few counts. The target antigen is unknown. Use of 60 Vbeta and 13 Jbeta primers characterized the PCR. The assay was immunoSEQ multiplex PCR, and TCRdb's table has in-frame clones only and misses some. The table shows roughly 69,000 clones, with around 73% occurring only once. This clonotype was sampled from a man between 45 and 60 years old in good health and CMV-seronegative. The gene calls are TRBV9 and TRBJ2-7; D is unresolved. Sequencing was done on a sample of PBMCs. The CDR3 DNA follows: TGTGCCAGCAGCGTAGACGCCGGTTCCTACGAGCAGTACTTC. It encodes CASSVDAGSYEQYF.